One and the same sample provided the 5 T cell receptor beta chains below, sequenced in a study of cytomegalovirus exposure and HLA in healthy donors. PCR was performed using 60 Vbeta and 13 Jbeta primers. TCRdb's table, derived via immunoSEQ multiplex PCR, lists solely in-frame clones and lacks some. The sample lists about 130,000 clones, approximately 82% seen once, with about 2.9% in the top ten. The sequenced sample was PBMCs. All receptors derive from a boy between 2 and 10 years old in good health and CMV-seronegative.

The V call is TRBV9, the J call TRBJ1-4; D not resolved. Germline assignment: CDR1 SGDLS and CDR2 YYNGEE. V was cut by 0 bases and J by 5 bases, with 11 bases left in between. The CDR3 loop spans 15 amino acids. CDR3 in amino acids: CASSVAGYENEKLFF. The CDR3 nucleotides are TGTGCCAGCAGCGTAGCTGGTTACGAGAATGAAAAACTGTTTTTT. The full variable domain, rest sourced from reference TRBV9 and TRBJ1-4, is DSGVTQTPKHLITATGQRVTLRCSPRSGDLSVYWYQQSLDQGLQFLIQYYNGEERAKGNILERFSAQQFPDLHSELNLSSLELGDSALYFCASSVAGYENEKLFFGSGTQLSVL.

The V and J genes are TRBV6-1 and TRBJ1-2; no reliable D call. The CDR3 has 14 amino acids. CDR1 and CDR2 from the germline V gene are MNHNS and SASEGT. V was pared by 7 bases and J by 4 bases, with 16 bases between. DNA of the CDR3: TGTGCCAGCATCCCCCTAGGAGAGTCCTATGGCTACACCTTC. Its protein is CASIPLGESYGYTF.

The J gene is TRBJ1-2, the V gene TRBV6-1; 8 bases match TRBD1. This CDR3 is 16 amino acids long. Trimming at V came to 3 bases and at J to 4 bases, leaving 10 bases not matched to a gene. The germline CDR1 and CDR2 sequences are MNHNS and SASEGT. In nucleotides, the CDR3 is TGTGCCAGCAGTGACCTGGAGGGGCAGGGGGCCTATGGCTACACCTTC. This translates into CASSDLEGQGAYGYTF.

This clone was counted a single time. The V gene is TRBV6-1, the J gene TRBJ2-2; no reliable D call. Germline lookup yields CDR1 MNHNS and CDR2 SASEGT. The CDR3 totals 13 residues. V lost 8 bases, J lost 5 bases, and 12 bases lay in between. The CDR3 region has the DNA TGTGCCAGCGTGACAACAATAACCGGGGAGCTGTTTTTT. Amino acids: CASVTTITGELFF.

This chain joins TRBV30 and TRBJ1-2; perhaps TRBD1 as D (6 bases). V was trimmed by 4 bases and J by 7 bases, leaving 16 bases between them. The CDR3 consists of 13 residues. Germline V gene sequence: CDR1 GTSNPN, CDR2 SVGIG (reference sequence). The CDR3 spells CAWTPKQGIGYTF. DNA of the CDR3: TGTGCCTGGACTCCAAAACAGGGTATTGGCTACACCTTC.